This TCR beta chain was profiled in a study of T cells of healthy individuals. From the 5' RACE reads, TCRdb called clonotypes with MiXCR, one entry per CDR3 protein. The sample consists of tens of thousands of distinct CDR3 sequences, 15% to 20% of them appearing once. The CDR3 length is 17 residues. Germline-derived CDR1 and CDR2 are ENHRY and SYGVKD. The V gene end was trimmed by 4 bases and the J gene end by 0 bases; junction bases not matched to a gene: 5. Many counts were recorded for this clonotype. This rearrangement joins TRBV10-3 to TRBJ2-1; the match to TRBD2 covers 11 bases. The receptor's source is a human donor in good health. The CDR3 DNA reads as TGTGCCATCAGTGCGACTAGCGGGACTAGCTCCTACAATGAGCAGTTCTTC. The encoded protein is CAISATSGTSSYNEQFF.